The TCR beta chain described here comes from a study of CD8 T cells in Susac syndrome. Whole-study context: Patients with Susac syndrome, at blood draw, were therapy-naive, on corticosteroids, or on intravenous immunoglobulin alone. Regarding the study as a whole: Among active patients and in TEMRA cells, CD8+ clonal expansion in Susac reached its peak. TCR sequencing and HLA analysis covered a relatively small number of individuals.

A remark on this clonotype: Its antigen is undetermined.

V lost 4 bases and J lost 0; bases outside the gene matches: 7. CDR1 LNHDA and CDR2 SQIVND come from the germline V gene (reference sequence). The CDR3 has 16 residues. Reverse transcription used about 0.45 to 1 ug RNA and random hexamers. TCRdb re-derived calls from the immunoSEQ multiplex PCR reads in MiXCR, one entry per CDR3 protein. The sample lists approximately 190,000 distinct CDR3 sequences, more than 85% occurring once. TEMRA cells were enriched by FACS, while CD8+ and CD4+ T cells were obtained through a negative isolation that was performed magnetically. Sequenced: CD8+ T cells from PBMCs. The chain combines TRBV19 with TRBJ1-1; 8 nucleotides match TRBD1. The clonotype comes from a human donor with Susac syndrome. The chain's CDR3 is CASSKPTGEMNTEAFF. CDR3 nucleotides: TGTGCCAGTAGTAAGCCGACAGGGGAGATGAACACTGAAGCTTTCTTT.